The 18 T cell receptor beta chains in this list originate from one sample, sequenced in a study of T cells after yellow fever vaccination. TCRdb independently ran MiXCR on the 5' RACE reads; one entry per CDR3 protein. In the table there are 250,000 to 400,000 distinct CDR3 sequences, over 4% of which are singletons. The specimen was PBMCs, collected 5 days after the yellow fever booster vaccination. All receptors come from a young man who received the YFV17D yellow fever vaccine.

This clonotype was counted a few times. This may arise from a read error, as a much more abundant clone is one base away. The chain has TRBV6-4 and TRBJ2-3; 7 nucleotides match TRBD1. The CDR3 length is 14 residues. The germline V gene has CDR1 MRHNA and CDR2 SNTAGT. The V and J ends lost 0 bases and 3 bases, in that order; junction bases with no gene match: 0. The CDR3 region has the DNA TGTGCCAGCAGTGACTCGACAGGGACAGATACGCAGTATTTT. Its translation is CASSDSTGTDTQYF.

This clonotype occurred many times. Here the CDR3 DNA reads TGCGCCAGCAGCCAATTAAGTACTAGGAATGAGCAGTTCTTC. Translation: CASSQLSTRNEQFF. V usage is TRBV4-3 and J usage is TRBJ2-1; D is possibly TRBD2 (5 bases). The CDR3 contains 14 residues. CDR1 LGHNA and CDR2 YSLEER come from the germline V gene. The V end lost 2 bases, the J end lost 7 bases, and 12 bases lay between the germline ends.

In this sample, this clonotype turned up a few times. The chain carries TRBV6-5 and TRBJ2-3; TRBD2 might be the D (6 bases). The germline V gene has CDR1 MNHEY and CDR2 SVGAGI. Trimming cost V 0 bases and J 7 bases, with 8 bases left between them. This CDR3 has 13 amino acids. CDR3 amino acids: CASSYSGGNTQYF. CDR3 nucleotide sequence: TGTGCCAGCAGTTACTCCGGGGGAAATACGCAGTATTTT.

The DNA of the CDR3 is TGTGCCAGCAGCGCGGACAGGGTCCCCAGCTATGGCTACACCTTC. This codes for CASSADRVPSYGYTF. The chain has TRBV11-2 and TRBJ1-2; TRBD1 matches 8 bases. The germline V gene has CDR1 SGHAT and CDR2 FQNNGV. With 5 bases clipped from V and 4 bases from J, the junction kept 9 bases outside the gene matches. The CDR3 consists of 15 residues. Combining the CDR3 with reference TRBV11-2 and TRBJ1-2 gives the whole variable domain EAGVAQSPRYKIIEKRQSVAFWCNPISGHATLYWYQQILGQGPKLLIQFQNNGVVDDSQLPKDRFSAERLKGVDSTLKIQPAKLEDSAVYLCASSADRVPSYGYTFGSGTRLTVV.

This clonotype came up many times. The chain combines TRBV6-2 or TRBV6-3 with TRBJ2-1; TRBD1 matches 8 bases. Germline lookup yields CDR1 MNHEY and CDR2 SVGEGT. This CDR3 comprises 16 residues. Germline trimming cut 5 bases from V and 7 bases from J; bases unmatched to any gene: 13. The CDR3: CASSQIRTGWSNEQFF. DNA for the CDR3: TGTGCCAGCAGTCAAATTCGGACAGGGTGGTCAAATGAGCAGTTCTTC.

This chain connects TRBV4-1 to TRBJ2-7; D unresolved. The CDR3 totals 13 residues. The germline V gene has CDR1 MGHRA and CDR2 YSYEKL. V lost 3 bases, J lost 0 bases, and 6 bases lay in between. The CDR3 loop reads CASSQAASYEQYV. Written as DNA, the CDR3 is TGCGCCAGCAGCCAGGCAGCCTCCTACGAGCAGTACGTC.

This clonotype showed up just a few times. This chain uses TRBV9 with TRBJ2-3; TRBD1 matches at 7 bases. Germline-derived CDR1 and CDR2 are SGDLS and YYNGEE. This CDR3 spans 14 amino acids. The V segment lost 4 bases and the J segment 4 bases; nucleotides outside the gene matches: 6. The CDR3: CASSSAGTADTQYF. The CDR3 bases are TGTGCCAGCAGCTCCGCCGGGACAGCAGATACGCAGTATTTT.

This clonotype was counted a few times. This sequence joins TRBV20-1 and TRBJ2-7; D uncertain. This CDR3 spans 11 amino acids. Germline CDR1 DFQATT, CDR2 SNEGSKA (reference sequence). Trimming took 5 bases from V and 6 from J, leaving 11 bases between them. CDR3 sequence (DNA): TGCAGTGCTGTAACTAAGGGCGAGCAGTACGTC. It is translated as CSAVTKGEQYV.

This clonotype was counted between two and nine times. A read error may account for a junction end that differs from germline. J is TRBJ2-1 and V is TRBV20-1; perhaps TRBD1 as D (6 bases). This CDR3 comprises 12 residues. Per the germline V gene, CDR1 is DFQATT and CDR2 is SNEGSKA (reference sequence). The chain's CDR3 is CSARGGYNEQFF. The CDR3, as DNA: TGCAGTGCGAGAGGGGGATACAATGAGCAGTTCTTC.

This clonotype was counted a few times. CDR3 DNA: TGTGCCAGCAGCCGTCGTACAGATACGCAGTATTTT. This gives the protein CASSRRTDTQYF. The genes are TRBV3-1 and TRBJ2-3; D not resolved. Germline CDR1 LGHDT, CDR2 YNNKEL (reference sequence). This CDR3 comprises 12 residues. The germline V and J ends were trimmed by 4 bases and 3 bases, with 5 bases remaining between them.

The chain couples TRBV27 to TRBJ2-7, with a possible D match to TRBD2 (6 bases). Germline CDR1 MNHEY, CDR2 SMNVEV (reference sequence). Trimming took off 5 bases at V and 3 bases at J, with 26 bases between the two ends. There are 18 residues in the CDR3. The CDR3 bases are TGTGCCAGCAGTCCCCTATCGGAGGGGCAGGGAAGAGGCTACGAGCAGTACTTC. It codes for CASSPLSEGQGRGYEQYF.

At least ten counts were recorded for this clonotype. J is TRBJ2-7 and V is TRBV5-1; TRBD1 agrees at 7 bases. CDR1 SGHRS and CDR2 YFSETQ come from the germline V gene. There are 15 residues in the CDR3. Trimming removed 7 bases from V and 4 bases from J; junction bases left unmatched: 14. DNA of the CDR3: TGCGCCAGCGCCGCTCAGGCAGGGGGTTTGTACGAGCAGTACTTC. Protein sequence: CASAAQAGGLYEQYF.

V is TRBV9 and J is TRBJ2-7, with 12 bases aligning to TRBD2. J gave up 6 bases and V 3 bases, and 10 bases lay outside the gene matches. CDR3 size: 16 residues. Germline-derived CDR1 and CDR2 are SGDLS and YYNGEE. The CDR3 nucleotides are TGTGCCAGCAGCGGGGCGAAGACTAGCGGGGGTAGCGAGCAGTACGTC. Translated, it gives CASSGAKTSGGSEQYV.

There are a few counts of this clonotype. The chain recombines TRBV5-5 with TRBJ1-2, with D unresolved. The CDR3 has 13 amino acids. V lost 0 bases and J lost 8, with 11 bases in between. Germline assignment: CDR1 SGHKS and CDR2 YYEKEE (reference sequence). CDR3 sequence reads: CASSLVPGSGYTF. For the CDR3, the DNA is TGTGCCAGCAGCTTGGTCCCAGGCAGCGGCTACACCTTC.

This clonotype occurred a few times. The rearrangement links TRBV14 to TRBJ2-2, with 7 bases aligning to TRBD1. V was pared by 5 bases and J by 5 bases, with 11 bases of the junction left unmatched. In germline, CDR1 is SGHDN, CDR2 FVKESK. The CDR3 is 16 residues long. The chain's CDR3 is CASSLHDRVGTGELFF. CDR3 nucleotides: TGTGCCAGCAGCTTACATGACAGGGTCGGGACCGGGGAGCTGTTTTTT. The entire variable domain, with the rest obtained from reference TRBV14 and TRBJ2-2, is as follows: EAGVTQFPSHSVIEKGQTVTLRCDPISGHDNLYWYRRVMGKEIKFLLHFVKESKQDESGMPNNRFLAERTGGTYSTLKVQPAELEDSGVYFCASSLHDRVGTGELFFGEGSRLTVL.

This clonotype was picked up many times. V is TRBV12-3 or TRBV12-4 and J is TRBJ1-5, with D possibly being TRBD1 (5 bases). V lost 6 bases and J 2 bases, leaving 14 bases between the germline ends. The CDR3 consists of 15 residues. CDR3 amino acids: CASRLDTAGNQPQHF. CDR3 nucleotide sequence: TGTGCCAGCAGGTTGGACACGGCGGGCAATCAGCCCCAGCATTTT.

The rearrangement links TRBV12-3 or TRBV12-4 to TRBJ2-3; 7 positions agree with TRBD1. V lost 6 bases and J lost 2; bases outside the gene matches: 5. The CDR3 has 14 residues. The CDR3 loop reads CASRLQGYTDTQYF. The CDR3 DNA reads TGTGCCAGCAGACTACAGGGGTACACAGATACGCAGTATTTT.

The table lists this clonotype with a few counts. The chain recombines TRBV7-6 with TRBJ2-2; D is possibly TRBD1 (6 bases). V lost 3 bases to trimming and J lost 2 bases, with 19 bases between them. CDR1 is SGHVS and CDR2 is FNYEAQ in the germline V gene. The CDR3 spans 18 residues. In DNA, the CDR3 is TGTGCCAGCAGCTTTGTCTGGGGGCCCGGCCGAAACACCGGGGAGCTGTTTTTT. Its translation is CASSFVWGPGRNTGELFF. The complete variable domain, with remaining parts taken from reference TRBV7-6 and TRBJ2-2, reads GAGVSQSPRYKVTKRGQDVALRCDPISGHVSLYWYRQALGQGPEFLTYFNYEAQQDKSGLPNDRFSAERPEGSISTLTIQRTEQRDSAMYRCASSFVWGPGRNTGELFFGEGSRLTVL.